The 8 T cell receptor beta chains reported below all come from one sample, sequenced in a study of blood T cell repertoires in COVID-19 (dated by TCRdb to 2020 to 2022). To prepare the library, the immunoSEQ multiplex PCR assay was applied. Entries here come from immuneACCESS through TCRdb and include only in-frame sequences with V and J called. Some clones fail to appear in such tables; in the studies checked, an unresolved V gene covers under half of the shortfall, and the cause of the remainder is unknown. Recorded for this sample are a few hundred thousand clones; around nine tenths of them occurred a single time. In total, the top ten clones hold 3% of the sample. The specimen was peripheral blood. The receptors come from a man in his 60s with acute or convalescent COVID-19.

This sequence joins TRBV2 and TRBJ1-1; D is ambiguous. Germline V gene data show CDR1 as SNHLY and CDR2 as FYNNEI. The CDR3 has 15 residues. V lost 2 bases, J lost 1 base, and 11 bases lay in between. DNA of the CDR3: TGTGCCAGCAGTGAACAGGCCAGGCCGAACACTGAAGCTTTCTTT. Its protein is CASSEQARPNTEAFF. Variable domain in full (rest from reference TRBV2 and TRBJ1-1): EPEVTQTPSHQVTQMGQEVILRCVPISNHLYFYWYRQILGQKVEFLVSFYNNEISEKSEIFDDQFSVERPDGSNFTLKIRSTKLEDSAMYFCASSEQARPNTEAFFGQGTRLTVV.

CDR3 nucleotide sequence: TGTGCCAGCAGCACCGACTCACTGAAGGGGGGCTACACCTTC. This encodes CASSTDSLKGGYTF. The chain recombines TRBV27 with TRBJ1-2, with D possibly TRBD1 on 5 matching bases. This CDR3 is built from 14 residues. V lost 6 bases and J 8 bases, leaving 19 bases between the germline ends. Germline CDR1 and CDR2: MNHEY and SMNVEV (reference sequence).

The genes are TRBV15 and TRBJ2-1; maybe TRBD2 (6 bases). The germline V and J ends were trimmed by 0 bases and 5 bases, with 11 bases remaining between them. In germline, CDR1 is LNHNV, CDR2 YYDKDF (reference sequence). This CDR3 region has 15 residues. CDR3 in amino acids: CATSRDWGEDNEQFF. CDR3 nucleotide sequence: TGTGCCACCAGCAGAGATTGGGGGGAGGACAATGAGCAGTTCTTC. Full variable domain (outside the CDR3, taken from reference TRBV15 and TRBJ2-1): DAMVIQNPRYQVTQFGKPVTLSCSQTLNHNVMYWYQQKSSQAPKLLFHYYDKDFNNEADTPDNFQSRRPNTSFCFLDIRSPGLGDTAMYLCATSRDWGEDNEQFFGPGTRLTVL.

V and J are TRBV2 and TRBJ1-1; D gene ambiguous. V lost 3 bases and J 0 bases, leaving 14 bases between the germline ends. The CDR3 spans 16 residues. Germline loops: CDR1 SNHLY, CDR2 FYNNEI. The CDR3 spells CASSERELRMNTEAFF. CDR3 nucleotides: TGTGCCAGCAGTGAGCGCGAGCTACGAATGAACACTGAAGCTTTCTTT.

The chain joins TRBV19 to TRBJ1-1; D perhaps matches TRBD1 (5 bases). The CDR3 loop spans 12 amino acids. Trimming stripped 9 bases from V and 4 bases from J, with 12 bases between. CDR1 and CDR2 from the germline V gene are LNHDA and SQIVND (reference sequence). Here the CDR3 reads CASTIGVTEAFF. CDR3 coding DNA: TGTGCCAGCACGATAGGGGTCACTGAAGCTTTCTTT.

The chain employs TRBV5-6 and TRBJ1-1, with a tentative D call TRBD1 (5 bases). The CDR3 contains 15 residues. CDR1 and CDR2 from the germline V gene are SGHDT and YYEEEE. V was cut by 1 base and J by 1 base, with 11 bases left in between. The CDR3 loop is CASSLPTGPNTEAFF. The DNA for the CDR3 is TGTGCCAGCAGCTTGCCTACAGGACCGAACACTGAAGCTTTCTTT.

The chain has TRBV4-2 and TRBJ2-7, with D maybe TRBD2 (7 bases). This CDR3 is 17 amino acids long. Per the germline V gene, CDR1 is LGHNA and CDR2 is YNFKEQ. V lost 0 bases, J lost 6 bases, and 21 bases lay in between. CDR3 in amino acids: CASSQEPALRGGAEQYF. For the CDR3, the DNA is TGTGCCAGCAGCCAAGAACCGGCCCTGAGGGGGGGCGCCGAGCAGTACTTC.

The chain carries TRBV5-1 and TRBJ1-2; D gene uncertain. The CDR3 totals 13 residues. Germline V CDR1 and CDR2: SGHRS, YFSETQ. V dropped 3 bases and J dropped 0 bases, with 6 bases sitting between them. The DNA for the CDR3 is TGCGCCAGCAGCTCACAGACTAACTATGGCTACACCTTC. Its protein product is CASSSQTNYGYTF.